The 30 T cell receptor beta chains reported below all come from one sample, sequenced in a study of graft-versus-host responses after intestinal transplantation. Libraries were prepared by immunoSEQ multiplex PCR; TCRdb keeps only in-frame clonotypes and omits some of them. The sample gives about 47,000 clones, 90% to 95% of which show up once; under 7.5% is in the top ten. Specimen: PBMCs, collected 750 to 800 days after a first intestinal transplant, on the day of a second. Receptor source: a human patient who received an intestinal transplant, so some T cells may come from the graft donor.

V gene TRBV9 combines with J gene TRBJ2-4, with 9 bases identical to TRBD2. CDR1 SGDLS and CDR2 YYNGEE come from the germline V gene. CDR3 length: 16 amino acids. V lost 3 bases and J lost 0; bases outside the gene matches: 4. The CDR3 DNA reads TGTGCCAGCAGCGCCACTAGCGGGCTAGCCAAAAACATTCAGTACTTC. Protein sequence: CASSATSGLAKNIQYF.

CDR3 loop: CASSVGTDNSPLHF. The CDR3 coding sequence is TGTGCCAGCAGCGTAGGGACAGATAATTCACCCCTCCACTTT. The chain combines TRBV9 with TRBJ1-6; D is possibly TRBD1 (6 bases). CDR1 is SGDLS and CDR2 is YYNGEE in the germline V gene. The CDR3 is 14 amino acids. Trimming removed 0 bases from V and 5 bases from J, with 6 bases in between. The whole variable domain, filled in from reference TRBV9 and TRBJ1-6, reads DSGVTQTPKHLITATGQRVTLRCSPRSGDLSVYWYQQSLDQGLQFLIQYYNGEERAKGNILERFSAQQFPDLHSELNLSSLELGDSALYFCASSVGTDNSPLHFGNGTRLTVT.

This chain links TRBV5-1 with TRBJ1-6; tentative D call: TRBD1 (6 bases). The CDR3 has 14 amino acids. Germline V CDR1 and CDR2: SGHRS, YFSETQ. The V and J ends lost 1 base and 7 bases respectively, with 9 bases between them. The CDR3 DNA follows: TGCGCCAGCAGCTTGAGGACAGCAAATTCACCCCTCCACTTT. Amino acids: CASSLRTANSPLHF.

The J gene is TRBJ2-5, the V gene TRBV11-3; TRBD1 matches 8 bases. The V gene end was trimmed by 4 bases and the J gene end by 4 bases; junction bases not matched to a gene: 8. CDR1 SGHNT and CDR2 YENEEA come from the germline V gene. CDR3 length equals 15 residues. The CDR3 here is CASSSGTGKVETQYF. CDR3 sequence (DNA): TGTGCCAGCAGCTCAGGGACAGGAAAAGTAGAGACCCAGTACTTC.

The rearrangement joins TRBV28 to TRBJ2-7; 9 bases map to TRBD2. CDR3 length: 17 amino acids. The V gene end was trimmed by 1 base and the J gene end by 0 bases; junction bases not matched to a gene: 7. The germline CDR1 and CDR2 sequences are MDHEN and SYDVKM. CDR3 nucleotides: TGTGCCAGCAGTTTATTAGGGCTAGCGGGGATCTCCTACGAGCAGTACTTC. Its translation: CASSLLGLAGISYEQYF. Combining the CDR3 with reference TRBV28 and TRBJ2-7 gives the whole variable domain DVKVTQSSRYLVKRTGEKVFLECVQDMDHENMFWYRQDPGLGLRLIYFSYDVKMKEKGDIPEGYSVSREKKERFSLILESASTNQTSMYLCASSLLGLAGISYEQYFGPGTRLTVT.

This clone appeared a single time. This chain uses TRBV6-5 with TRBJ1-3; TRBD1 agrees at 8 bases. V lost 7 bases, J lost 11 bases, and 10 bases stayed unmatched. The CDR3 sequence is 13 residues long. Germline CDR1 MNHEY, CDR2 SVGAGI. CDR3 protein: CASIGQGDFAIYF. CDR3 in DNA: TGTGCCAGCATTGGACAGGGTGATTTTGCCATATATTTT.

This clone was seen just once. The V gene is TRBV5-6, the J gene TRBJ1-2, with unresolved D. The V gene's germline CDR1 is SGHDT and CDR2 YYEEEE. V lost 4 bases to trimming and J lost 4 bases, with 23 bases between them. The CDR3 is 17 amino acids. CDR3 bases: TGTGCCAGCAGCCCGGAGGCAGCTAGAACACCGCTCTATGGCTACACCTTC. Translation: CASSPEAARTPLYGYTF.

This clone was counted once. The chain combines TRBV20-1 with TRBJ1-1, with no clear D. There are 11 residues in the CDR3. V shed 5 bases and J shed 0 bases, with 4 bases lying between them. In germline, CDR1 is DFQATT, CDR2 SNEGSKA (reference sequence). The CDR3 nucleotides read TGCAGTGCTGTACTGAACACTGAAGCTTTCTTT. Translating gives CSAVLNTEAFF.

J is TRBJ1-5 and V is TRBV27, with D uncertain. V lost 5 bases and J 6 bases, leaving 8 bases between the germline ends. This CDR3 has 12 amino acids. Germline CDR1 is MNHEY and CDR2 is SMNVEV (reference sequence). The CDR3 sequence: CASSSGSQPQHF. The CDR3 DNA reads as TGTGCCAGCAGTAGCGGAAGTCAGCCCCAGCATTTT.

V is TRBV5-5 and J is TRBJ2-7; D is uncertain. Deletions cut 2 bases from V and 7 bases from J, with 10 bases between. The CDR3 loop spans 12 amino acids. Germline assignment: CDR1 SGHKS and CDR2 YYEKEE (reference sequence). Written as DNA, the CDR3 is TGTGCCAGCAGCTTAATCGAAGGAGAGCAGTACTTC. It yields the protein CASSLIEGEQYF.

The chain joins TRBV5-8 to TRBJ2-7, with D maybe TRBD2 (5 bases). The CDR3 loop spans 12 amino acids. Germline CDR1 is SGHTS and CDR2 is YDEGEE. The V end lost 0 bases, the J end lost 5 bases, and 6 bases lay between the germline ends. CDR3 in DNA: TGTGCCAGCAGCTTGGTGGGAGACGAGCAGTACTTC. Amino acids: CASSLVGDEQYF.

The V and J genes are TRBV6-5 and TRBJ2-4, with 10 bases that match TRBD1. CDR3 length: 13 amino acids. The junction had 6 bases not matched to a gene; V was cut back by 10 bases and J by 6 bases. The germline gives CDR1 MNHEY, CDR2 SVGAGI. For the CDR3, the DNA is TGTGCCATCATGACAGGGGGCTTAAACATTCAGTACTTC. Translated: CAIMTGGLNIQYF.

V gene TRBV28 combines with J gene TRBJ1-4, with 8 bases aligning to TRBD1. Germline lookup yields CDR1 MDHEN and CDR2 SYDVKM. The trim removed 6 bases at V and 0 bases at J, leaving 3 bases unmatched. CDR3 size: 15 residues. The CDR3 sequence is CASREQGATNEKLFF. The CDR3 DNA reads as TGTGCCAGCAGGGAACAGGGGGCAACTAATGAAAAACTGTTTTTT.

In its sample, this clone was seen a few times. The genes are TRBV25-1 and TRBJ1-2; 11 bases agree with TRBD1. CDR1 MGHDK and CDR2 SYGVNS come from the germline V gene. Trimming took 7 bases from V and 8 from J; bases not matched to a gene: 6. The length of the CDR3 is 13 residues. The CDR3 sequence: CASKGQGAKGYTF. The DNA of the CDR3 is TGTGCCAGCAAAGGACAGGGGGCTAAAGGCTACACCTTC.

This chain links TRBV2 with TRBJ2-3, with D perhaps matching TRBD2 (5 bases). This CDR3 region has 13 residues. V was cut by 8 bases and J by 6 bases, with 15 bases left in between. Per the germline V gene, CDR1 is SNHLY and CDR2 is FYNNEI. CDR3 loop: CASRGNPADTQYF. CDR3 DNA sequence: TGTGCCAGCCGGGGAAACCCAGCGGATACGCAGTATTTT.

V gene TRBV7-2 combines with J gene TRBJ2-1; 8 bases are a match to TRBD1. Germline values: CDR1 SGHTA, CDR2 FQGNSA. This CDR3 region has 12 residues. Trimming removed 4 bases from V and 9 bases from J; junction bases left unmatched: 2. As DNA, the CDR3 is TGTGCCAGCAGCTCCACAGGGGGTGAGCAGTTCTTC. It specifies CASSSTGGEQFF.

The chain links TRBV28 to TRBJ1-2; TRBD1 might be the D (6 bases). Germline-derived CDR1 and CDR2 are MDHEN and SYDVKM. V gave up 3 bases and J gave up 8 bases, with 19 bases separating them. This CDR3 region has 15 residues. The CDR3 sequence is CASSFREQGEEGYTF. CDR3 nucleotides: TGTGCCAGCAGTTTTAGGGAACAGGGAGAGGAAGGCTACACCTTC.

This clone was detected only once. The chain joins TRBV11-3 to TRBJ2-1; D not certain. Germline CDR1 reads SGHNT; CDR2 reads YENEEA. The CDR3 is 14 amino acids. Trimming took off 5 bases at V and 6 bases at J, with 14 bases between the two ends. The DNA for the CDR3 is TGTGCCAGCAGCCCCGTCCCCACCGTCAATGAGCAGTTCTTC. Protein sequence: CASSPVPTVNEQFF.

This chain connects TRBV14 to TRBJ1-2; TRBD1 matches 10 bases. Germline-derived CDR1 and CDR2 are SGHDN and FVKESK. The CDR3 extends over 13 amino acids. J gave up 8 bases and V 4 bases, and 4 bases lay outside the gene matches. CDR3 in amino acids: CASSRRDRGGYTF. Written as DNA, the CDR3 is TGTGCCAGCAGCCGCCGGGACAGGGGAGGCTACACCTTC.

The chain links TRBV5-1 to TRBJ2-7; 13 nucleotides line up with TRBD2. Per germline, CDR1 SGHRS and CDR2 YFSETQ. The ends lost 0 bases at V and 3 bases at J; junction bases unmatched: 12. The CDR3 totals 19 residues. The CDR3 nucleotides read TGCGCCAGCAGCTTGGGGCTAGGACTAGCGGGAGAATGGGACTACGAGCAGTACTTC. Residues: CASSLGLGLAGEWDYEQYF.

V is TRBV18 and J is TRBJ2-2; the D is unclear. The V and J ends lost 0 bases and 6 bases respectively, with 11 bases between them. Per germline, CDR1 KGHSH and CDR2 LQKENI. The CDR3 consists of 15 residues. CDR3 DNA sequence: TGTGCCAGCTCACCACCACTCCGGAGCCCCGGGGAGCTGTTTTTT. Encoded protein: CASSPPLRSPGELFF.

This clone was detected only once. V and J are TRBV4-1 and TRBJ2-3, with TRBD1 as a possible D gene (6 bases). The CDR3 is made up of 16 amino acids. V shed 1 base and J shed 2 bases, with 13 bases lying between them. From germline, CDR1 is MGHRA and CDR2 YSYEKL. The CDR3 nucleotides are TGCGCCAGCAGCCAAGGGGCAGGGGCGCACACAGATACGCAGTATTTT. Translating gives CASSQGAGAHTDTQYF.

The chain combines TRBV6-5 with TRBJ2-7; 7 nucleotides line up with TRBD1. There are 15 residues in the CDR3. Germline V gene data show CDR1 as MNHEY and CDR2 as SVGAGI. V was clipped by 6 bases and J by 2 bases; unmatched bases: 10. In DNA form, the CDR3 reads TGTGCCAGCAGCGAGGGGGCGAGGGGAACCTACGAGCAGTACTTC. It yields the protein CASSEGARGTYEQYF.

The chain joins TRBV6-5 to TRBJ2-7; D call uncertain. V lost 2 bases and J 2 bases, leaving 13 bases between the germline ends. Per germline, CDR1 MNHEY and CDR2 SVGAGI. The CDR3 spans 15 residues. CDR3 sequence: CASSYDEVKPYEQYF. The CDR3 DNA reads TGTGCCAGCAGTTACGATGAGGTGAAACCCTACGAGCAGTACTTC.

The chain employs TRBV19 and TRBJ1-5, with D perhaps matching TRBD1 (5 bases). Germline values: CDR1 LNHDA, CDR2 SQIVND (reference sequence). The CDR3 contains 15 residues. Trimming stripped 7 bases from V and 5 bases from J, with 18 bases between. The chain's CDR3 is CASTIRDGLYQPQHF. For the CDR3, the DNA is TGTGCCAGTACCATTCGGGACGGGCTTTATCAGCCCCAGCATTTT.

This chain links TRBV28 with TRBJ2-2, with 8 positions matching TRBD2. There are 17 residues in the CDR3. With V trimmed by 1 base and J by 0 bases, 4 bases remained unmatched. From germline, CDR1 is MDHEN and CDR2 SYDVKM. Here the CDR3 DNA reads TGTGCCAGCAGTTTATTGGGTAGCGGGGCGAACACCGGGGAGCTGTTTTTT. It translates to CASSLLGSGANTGELFF.

The chain employs TRBV7-9 and TRBJ2-7; D uncertain. V shed 0 bases and J shed 0 bases, with 12 bases lying between them. Germline V gives CDR1 SEHNR, CDR2 FQNEAQ (reference sequence). The CDR3 length is 16 residues. As DNA, the CDR3 is TGTGCCAGCAGCTTAGCGCCCCACGGTAGCTCCTACGAGCAGTACTTC. Translation: CASSLAPHGSSYEQYF.

The J gene is TRBJ1-2, the V gene TRBV30; no reliable D call. Germline-derived CDR1 and CDR2 are GTSNPN and SVGIG (reference sequence). Trimming took off 6 bases at V and 14 bases at J, with 19 bases between the two ends. This CDR3 has 11 amino acids. The CDR3 loop reads CACNPGLPLTF. The CDR3 nucleotides read TGTGCCTGCAACCCCGGGCTGCCCCTAACCTTC.

The chain employs TRBV10-1 and TRBJ2-5; 8 bases are shared with TRBD1. V shed 5 bases and J 5 bases; nucleotides not matched to a gene: 7. Germline assignment: CDR1 WNHNN and CDR2 SYGVQD (reference sequence). The CDR3 contains 14 residues. DNA for the CDR3: TGCGCCAGCAGTCAGGGGGCCGGTGAGGAGACCCAGTACTTC. The encoded protein is CASSQGAGEETQYF.

The chain has TRBV7-2 and TRBJ1-6; D is unresolved. The CDR3 runs to 15 residues. V was trimmed by 5 bases and J by 0 bases, leaving 8 bases between them. Germline loops: CDR1 SGHTA, CDR2 FQGNSA. CDR3 nucleotides: TGTGCCAGCAGCCCCCCCGGCTCCTATAATTCACCCCTCCACTTT. Translating gives CASSPPGSYNSPLHF.